Below are 6 T cell receptor beta chains sequenced from a single sample in a study of T cells in Graves' hyperthyroidism and ophthalmopathy. TCR beta CDR3 region amplification was performed from RNA transcripts. HTBI primers were used for first-round RT-PCR of the TCR CDR3. From the multiplex PCR reads, TCRdb called clonotypes with MiXCR, one entry per CDR3 protein. The sample shows 650,000 to 850,000 distinct CDR3 sequences, about 19% of them seen only once. Specimen: blood. These receptors came from a woman aged 50 to 60 with Graves' hyperthyroidism that later progressed to Graves' ophthalmopathy.

V usage is TRBV14 and J usage is TRBJ2-1, with D unclear. From germline, CDR1 is SGHDN and CDR2 FVKESK. The CDR3 totals 13 residues. The ends were cut back, 1 base at V and 4 bases at J, with 5 bases in the middle. The CDR3: CASSQVGYNEQFF. DNA for the CDR3: TGTGCCAGCAGCCAAGTAGGGTACAATGAGCAGTTCTTC.

The chain recombines TRBV20-1 with TRBJ1-1; the D gene is possibly TRBD1 (5 bases). Trimming removed 3 bases from V and 5 bases from J, with 13 bases in between. Looked up from germline, CDR1 is DFQATT and CDR2 is SNEGSKA (reference sequence). This CDR3 spans 13 amino acids. In DNA, the CDR3 is TGCAGTGCTAGGGAAATACAGGAGACTGAAGCTTTCTTT. Residues: CSAREIQETEAFF.

Ten or more counts support this clonotype. V gene TRBV9 combines with J gene TRBJ2-1; 7 nucleotides match TRBD1. The trim removed 3 bases at V and 0 bases at J, leaving 12 bases unmatched. The CDR3 has 18 residues. Germline CDR1 is SGDLS and CDR2 is YYNGEE. DNA of the CDR3: TGTGCCAGCAGCGGGCTAACCGGGACAGTAAGCTCCTACAATGAGCAGTTCTTC. Its translation: CASSGLTGTVSSYNEQFF.

This clonotype was found many times. V is TRBV5-1 and J is TRBJ2-1; 11 nucleotides line up with TRBD2. V shed 7 bases and J 15 bases; nucleotides not matched to a gene: 9. Germline values: CDR1 SGHRS, CDR2 YFSETQ. CDR3 size: 12 residues. The CDR3 DNA sequence: TGCGCCAGCTACGCTAGCGGGGGGACGTTGTTCTTC. It translates to CASYASGGTLFF.

This chain connects TRBV20-1 to TRBJ2-1, with 8 bases fitting TRBD1. There are 14 residues in the CDR3. Unmatched junction bases numbered 4, after V lost 5 bases and J lost 1 base. From germline, CDR1 is DFQATT and CDR2 SNEGSKA (reference sequence). The CDR3: CSAPTGASYNEQFF. In nucleotides, the CDR3 is TGCAGTGCTCCGACAGGGGCGTCCTACAATGAGCAGTTCTTC.

In DNA form, the CDR3 reads TGCGCCAGCAGCTGGGACGGTAATAGCAATCAGCCCCAGCATTTT. Amino acid sequence: CASSWDGNSNQPQHF. This rearrangement joins TRBV5-1 to TRBJ1-5, with D tentatively TRBD1 (5 bases). Trimming removed 3 bases from V and 0 bases from J, with 10 bases in between. Germline V gene data show CDR1 as SGHRS and CDR2 as YFSETQ. The CDR3 totals 15 residues.